This TCR beta chain was sequenced during a study of T cell changes during pregnancy in multiple sclerosis. This clone occurred once. The J segment lost 7 bases and the V segment lost 3 bases, leaving 5 bases of the junction unmatched. Germline V gives CDR1 MDHEN, CDR2 SYDVKM. This CDR3 spans 15 amino acids. The data were produced by immunoSEQ multiplex PCR, yet TCRdb's version contains in-frame clones alone and is incomplete. The sample consists of about 36,000 clones, 88% of them appearing once. This sequence originates from a female donor with multiple sclerosis, enrolled in a pregnancy study. The starting material was CD4+ T cells from peripheral blood mononuclear cells, obtained in the first trimester of pregnancy. This sequence joins TRBV28 and TRBJ1-6; 8 nucleotides match TRBD1. CDR3 nucleotides: TGTGCCAGCAGTTTCTCAGGGGGCCGGAATTCACCCCTCCACTTT. Translated: CASSFSGGRNSPLHF.